These T cell receptor beta chains were read from a single sample in a study of T cell changes during pregnancy in multiple sclerosis. Data came from immunoSEQ multiplex PCR; TCRdb stores just in-frame clones and leaves some out. The top ten hold roughly 0.91% of the sample, which has 90,000 to 95,000 clones, under 95% seen once. Here the sequenced sample was peripheral blood, taken before pregnancy. These receptors all stem from a female donor with multiple sclerosis, enrolled in a pregnancy study. Each CDR3 is given with its conserved first and last residue. Expanded clones are given a class, and other clones once, few, many or no size at all.

V gene	clone size	J gene	CDR3 protein
TRBV6-1	many	TRBJ2-1	CASTGRGEYNEQFF
TRBV4-3	once	TRBJ2-1	CASSQDGASGDNEQFF
TRBV10-2	-	TRBJ2-1	CASSEFPGTSDEQFF
TRBV29-1	-	TRBJ2-3	CSVAQGARGTDTQYF
TRBV9	-	TRBJ2-1	CASSARSEQFF
TRBV18	-	TRBJ2-2	CASSPRTGGNTGELFF
TRBV11-1	-	TRBJ2-4	CASSPVGGNIQYF
TRBV19	-	TRBJ2-3	CASKDGDRGTDTQYF
TRBV7-2	-	TRBJ1-4	CASSWRQGGNEKLFF
TRBV5-1	-	TRBJ1-1	CASSLQGAVNTEAFF
TRBV20-1	-	TRBJ1-4	CSASVSEKLFF
TRBV6-5	-	TRBJ1-2	CASRMGGRGDGYTF
TRBV18	-	TRBJ2-7	CASSPNRGTYEQYF
TRBV12-5	-	TRBJ2-3	CASGSGTTTDTQYF
TRBV5-1	-	TRBJ2-1	CASSFMLAGGYEQFF
TRBV7-3	-	TRBJ2-3	CASSPGLAGGLADTQYF
TRBV28	-	TRBJ1-1	CASSLLTGTYGTEAFF